This T cell receptor beta chain emerged from a study of shared T cell receptors in the human thymus. Libraries were prepared by immunoSEQ multiplex PCR; TCRdb keeps only in-frame clonotypes and omits some of them. The sample shows 640,000 or so clones, about 87% of them seen only once. CDR1 is SGHTS and CDR2 is YDEGEE in the germline V gene. The CDR3 loop spans 14 amino acids. The V gene lost 4 bases and the J gene lost 7 bases, with 15 bases spanning the gap. The same data also contributed to another study, on human thymus T cells.

The chain has TRBV5-8 and TRBJ1-5; D perhaps matches TRBD1 (5 bases). The clonotype comes from a boy under three years old with a congenital heart defect. The material sequenced was thymocytes. The CDR3 nucleotides are TGTGCCAGCAGCCCACGCGGGGCGCGGCAGCCCCAGCATTTT. It encodes CASSPRGARQPQHF.